This T cell receptor (beta chain) was recorded in a study of T-cell memory formation after mild COVID-19. Whole-study results and caveats: The study detected some responding clones in pre-infection memory, suggesting cross-reactive memory joined. For contracting clones, CD4+ ones sat mainly in CM and EM, CD8+ in EMRA.

This CDR3 comprises 14 residues. V gave up 6 bases and J gave up 4 bases, with 16 bases separating them. The germline CDR1 and CDR2 sequences are MDHEN and SYDVKM. To note about this clonotype: Its antigen remains unidentified.

Researchers used 5'RACE with constant-segment primers to make TCR alpha and TCR beta cDNA libraries that carry sample barcodes and UMIs. MiXCR, applied by TCRdb to the 5' RACE reads, yields one record per CDR3 protein. This sample has 250,000 to 350,000 distinct CDR3 sequences, with just under 20% found just once. This TCR derives from a man aged 18-30 years who had mild COVID-19 (a few samples of this study predate the infection). Cell type and time point are not known. Sequencing used PBMCs or a T cell subset sorted from them (not recorded which). The chain carries TRBV28 and TRBJ2-7; unclear D gene. CDR3 protein: CASSRVGGSYEQYV. CDR3 DNA: TGTGCCAGCAGCCGGGTTGGTGGCTCTTACGAGCAGTACGTC.